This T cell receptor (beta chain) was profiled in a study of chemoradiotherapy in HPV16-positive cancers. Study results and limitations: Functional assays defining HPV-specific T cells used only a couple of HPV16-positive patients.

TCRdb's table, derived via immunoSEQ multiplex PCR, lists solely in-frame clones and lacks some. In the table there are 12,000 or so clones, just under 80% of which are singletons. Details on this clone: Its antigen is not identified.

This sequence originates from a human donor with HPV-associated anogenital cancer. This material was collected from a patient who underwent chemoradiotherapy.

The CDR3 nucleotides read TGTGCCAGCAGCTCGGACCGCCCCGGCCACAATGAGCAGTTCTTC. Its protein product is CASSSDRPGHNEQFF. V is TRBV11-1 and J is TRBJ2-1, with D uncertain. V lost 4 bases and J 5 bases, leaving 15 bases between the germline ends. CDR1 and CDR2 (germline): SGHAT, FQDESV (reference sequence). The CDR3 length is 15 residues.